The 17 T cell receptor beta chains listed next were all sequenced from one sample in a study of memory CD4+ T cells and cytomegalovirus serostatus. Assay: immunoSEQ multiplex PCR; the TCRdb copy retains only in-frame clones and omits some. There are around 63,000 clones in the sample; about three quarters occur only once, and 0.53% lies in the top ten. Single viable CD3+CD4+CD8-CD45RO+ cells were sorted as the memory CD4+ T cells. Sequencing was done on a sample of memory CD4+ T cells from blood. The receptors shown here come from an adult in good health and CMV-seronegative. Some clones in this sample may be carry-over from other donors' samples.

The V and J genes are TRBV7-9 and TRBJ1-3, with D perhaps TRBD1 (6 bases). The germline V gene has CDR1 SEHNR and CDR2 FQNEAQ (reference sequence). V shed 5 bases and J shed 3 bases, with 20 bases lying between them. The CDR3 has 17 residues. CDR3 in DNA: TGTGCCAGCAGCCTCGCCCCCCAGACAGGTGGTGGAAACACCATATATTTT. It translates to CASSLAPQTGGGNTIYF.

V usage is TRBV4-3 and J usage is TRBJ2-7; a weak D match, TRBD1 (7 bases). The CDR3 length is 16 residues. Germline values: CDR1 LGHNA, CDR2 YSLEER. Trimming cost V 0 bases and J 2 bases, with 14 bases left between them. The CDR3 here is CASSQERGQYTYEQYF. The DNA for the CDR3 is TGCGCCAGCAGCCAAGAGCGGGGACAGTATACCTACGAGCAGTACTTC.

The sample holds a few counts of this clone. The rearrangement joins TRBV29-1 to TRBJ2-5; a weak D match, TRBD1 (6 bases). Germline lookup yields CDR1 SQVTM and CDR2 ANQGSEA. V dropped 4 bases and J dropped 1 base, with 10 bases sitting between them. CDR3 length: 13 residues. CDR3 in DNA: TGCAGCGTTGGACAGGAGGTCCAAGAGACCCAGTACTTC. Its translation is CSVGQEVQETQYF.

This chain links TRBV7-2 with TRBJ2-5; D call uncertain. V was pared by 5 bases and J by 2 bases, with 9 bases between. The CDR3 extends over 13 amino acids. CDR1 and CDR2 from the germline V gene are SGHTA and FQGNSA. The CDR3 DNA sequence: TGTGCCAGCAGCCAATCAACTCAAGAGACCCAGTACTTC. This gives the protein CASSQSTQETQYF. Full variable domain (outside the CDR3, taken from reference TRBV7-2 and TRBJ2-5): GAGVSQSPSNKVTEKGKDVELRCDPISGHTALYWYRQSLGQGLEFLIYFQGNSAPDKSGLPSDRFSAERTGGSVSTLTIQRTQQEDSAVYLCASSQSTQETQYFGPGTRLLVL.

This chain links TRBV29-1 with TRBJ1-1; no reliable D call. V was trimmed by 4 bases and J by 5 bases, leaving 14 bases between them. This CDR3 spans 13 amino acids. CDR1 SQVTM and CDR2 ANQGSEA come from the germline V gene. CDR3 sequence reads: CSVAGQEWTEAFF. The CDR3 DNA reads as TGCAGCGTTGCAGGTCAGGAATGGACTGAAGCTTTCTTT.

The V and J genes are TRBV12-5 and TRBJ1-2, with D perhaps matching TRBD1 (5 bases). V lost 2 bases and J lost 4, with 11 bases in between. Germline V gene lookup returns CDR1 LGHNT and CDR2 FRNRAP. The CDR3 length is 14 residues. Here the CDR3 reads CASGLLRDSYGYTF. As DNA, the CDR3 is TGTGCTAGTGGTTTGCTCCGCGACAGCTATGGCTACACCTTC.

The rearrangement uses TRBV6-5 and TRBJ2-5; D is ambiguous. The V gene's germline CDR1 is MNHEY and CDR2 SVGAGI. The V end was cut by 2 bases, the J end by 0 bases, with 4 bases between. The CDR3 runs 13 residues. The CDR3 region is CASSYRDQETQYF. CDR3 nucleotides: TGTGCCAGCAGTTACAGGGACCAAGAGACCCAGTACTTC.

This chain joins TRBV21-1 and TRBJ1-5. TRBV21-1 is termed a pseudogene. The CDR3 loop spans 15 amino acids. The CDR3 reads CASSKTGTELEPQHF. DNA of the CDR3: TGTGCCAGCAGCAAAACCGGGACCGAGCTTGAGCCCCAGCATTTT.

In this sample, this clone turned up once. This chain joins TRBV4-3 and TRBJ1-4; the D gene is possibly TRBD1 (6 bases). The CDR3 runs 15 residues. With 2 bases removed from V and 1 base from J, the gap between germline ends came to 8 bases. Looked up from germline, CDR1 is LGHNA and CDR2 is YSLEER. CDR3 amino acids: CASSQRGGTNEKLFF. The CDR3 DNA sequence: TGCGCCAGCAGCCAAAGGGGGGGAACTAATGAAAAACTGTTTTTT.

This clone was found once. V gene TRBV7-2 combines with J gene TRBJ2-1; D not resolved. Germline V gene lookup returns CDR1 SGHTA and CDR2 FQGNSA. This CDR3 contains 14 residues. V lost 5 bases and J lost 4, with 12 bases in between. Here the CDR3 reads CASSRYRDYNEQFF. For the CDR3, the DNA is TGTGCCAGCAGCCGCTATCGAGATTACAATGAGCAGTTCTTC. The entire variable domain, with the rest obtained from reference TRBV7-2 and TRBJ2-1, is as follows: GAGVSQSPSNKVTEKGKDVELRCDPISGHTALYWYRQSLGQGLEFLIYFQGNSAPDKSGLPSDRFSAERTGGSVSTLTIQRTQQEDSAVYLCASSRYRDYNEQFFGPGTRLTVL.

The chain couples TRBV19 to TRBJ1-3; D unresolved. The CDR3 runs to 14 residues. The V gene's germline CDR1 is LNHDA and CDR2 SQIVND (reference sequence). Trimming removed 6 bases from V and 1 base from J, with 10 bases in between. The CDR3 bases are TGTGCCAGTAGGGGATCCGGGTCTGGAAACACCATATATTTT. It is translated as CASRGSGSGNTIYF.

The CDR3 loop reads CASTRENDQPQHF. Written as DNA, the CDR3 is TGTGCCAGCACAAGGGAAAACGATCAGCCCCAGCATTTT. The rearrangement links TRBV7-9 to TRBJ1-5, with D hard to call. Germline V gives CDR1 SEHNR, CDR2 FQNEAQ (reference sequence). The CDR3 contains 13 residues. V gave up 7 bases and J gave up 5 bases, with 12 bases separating them.

V and J are TRBV11-2 and TRBJ2-1; TRBD2 might be the D (5 bases). Germline CDR1 is SGHAT and CDR2 is FQNNGV. The length of the CDR3 is 14 residues. Trimming cost V 4 bases and J 0 bases, with 7 bases left between them. CDR3 protein: CASSSGSSYNEQFF. CDR3 nucleotides: TGTGCCAGCAGCTCGGGAAGCTCCTACAATGAGCAGTTCTTC.

This clone is medium-sized within its sample. The chain couples TRBV6-6 to TRBJ1-5; 9 bases line up with TRBD1. Germline-derived CDR1 and CDR2 are MNHNY and SVGAGI (reference sequence). CDR3 length: 16 amino acids. The V and J ends lost 0 bases and 7 bases, in that order; junction bases with no gene match: 7. CDR3 residues: CASSYSKDRGVQPQHF. In DNA form, the CDR3 reads TGTGCCAGCAGTTACTCGAAGGACAGGGGAGTGCAGCCCCAGCATTTT.

CDR3 nucleotides: TGTGCCTGGTCGAAGGAACCTGGGGCCAACGTCCTGACTTTC. It encodes CAWSKEPGANVLTF. This rearrangement joins TRBV30 to TRBJ2-6; D remains ambiguous. The CDR3 runs to 14 residues. Trimming stripped 5 bases from V and 2 bases from J, with 10 bases between. Per the germline V gene, CDR1 is GTSNPN and CDR2 is SVGIG (reference sequence).

The V gene is TRBV5-5, the J gene TRBJ2-5; D is undetermined. The CDR3 consists of 13 residues. Germline V gene data show CDR1 as SGHKS and CDR2 as YYEKEE (reference sequence). The V end lost 4 bases, the J end lost 5 bases, and 12 bases lay between the germline ends. CDR3 protein: CASSRVIGETQYF. The CDR3 DNA reads TGTGCCAGCAGCAGGGTCATCGGGGAGACCCAGTACTTC.

The chain recombines TRBV28 with TRBJ2-3; D unclear. The length of the CDR3 is 13 residues. V was shortened by 3 bases and J by 5 bases, with 9 bases between the two germline ends. CDR1 is MDHEN, CDR2 SYDVKM, per germline. This CDR3 is CASSFQNRDTQYF. The CDR3 DNA reads as TGTGCCAGCAGTTTCCAAAATAGAGATACGCAGTATTTT.